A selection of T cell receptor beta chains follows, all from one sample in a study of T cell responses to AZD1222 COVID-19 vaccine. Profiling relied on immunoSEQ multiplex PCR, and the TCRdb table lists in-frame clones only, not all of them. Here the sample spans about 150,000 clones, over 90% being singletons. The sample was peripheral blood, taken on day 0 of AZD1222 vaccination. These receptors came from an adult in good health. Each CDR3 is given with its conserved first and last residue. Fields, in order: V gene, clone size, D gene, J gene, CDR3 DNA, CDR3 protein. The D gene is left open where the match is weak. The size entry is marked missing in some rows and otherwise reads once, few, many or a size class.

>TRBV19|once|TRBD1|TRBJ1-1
TGTGCCAGTAGTAGCTACGGGAGTCAGGGGGACACTGAAGCTTTCTTT
CASSSYGSQGDTEAFF
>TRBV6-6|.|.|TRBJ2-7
TGTGGCTCCGGGCAAAGAAGCTCCTACGAGCAGTACTTC
CGSGQRSSYEQYF
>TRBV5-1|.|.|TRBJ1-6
TGCGCCAGCAGCGTCGGGGGCGGCGATTCACCCCTCCACTTT
CASSVGGGDSPLHF
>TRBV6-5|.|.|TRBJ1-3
TGTGCCAGCAGTCTTAGACAGGTCGGTCGCAACACCATATATTTT
CASSLRQVGRNTIYF
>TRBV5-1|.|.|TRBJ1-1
TGCGCCACCCGACGGGCAGGAGGGAACACTGAAGCTTTCTTT
CATRRAGGNTEAFF
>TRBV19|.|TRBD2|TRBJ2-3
TGTGCCAGTAGTCCCCAACCACCGGGACTAGCGGTCTCAGATACGCAGTATTTT
CASSPQPPGLAVSDTQYF
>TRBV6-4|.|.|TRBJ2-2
TGTGCCAGCAGTGACTCGGACACCGGGGAGCTGTTTTTT
CASSDSDTGELFF
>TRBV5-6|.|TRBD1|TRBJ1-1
TGTGCCAGCAGCCTCGGACAGGGGGGTGAAGCTTTCTTT
CASSLGQGGEAFF
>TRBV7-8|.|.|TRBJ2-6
TGTGCCAGCAGCTTATGGGAGGTCTCTTCACTCCGTATATCTGGGGCCAACGTCCTGACTTTC
CASSLWEVSSLRISGANVLTF
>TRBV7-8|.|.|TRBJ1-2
TGTGCCAGCAGCCCGGGCTTTTATGGCTACACCTTC
CASSPGFYGYTF
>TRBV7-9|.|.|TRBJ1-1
TGTGCCAGCAGCCCCCTTATTAGCCTCATGAACACTGAAGCTTTCTTT
CASSPLISLMNTEAFF
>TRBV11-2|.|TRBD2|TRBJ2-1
TGTGCCAGCAGCCCCACTAGCGGGAGGGCCCATGAGCAGTTCTTC
CASSPTSGRAHEQFF
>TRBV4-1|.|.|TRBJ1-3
TGCGCCAGCAGCCCGGACCACCTTGGAAACACCATATATTTT
CASSPDHLGNTIYF
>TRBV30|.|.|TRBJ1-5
TGTGCCTGGAGTGTAAAGGGTCTGGGTCAGCCCCAGCATTTT
CAWSVKGLGQPQHF
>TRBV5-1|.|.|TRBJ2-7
TGCGCCAGCAGAGTGCAGGGGCTTGACGAGCAGTACTTC
CASRVQGLDEQYF
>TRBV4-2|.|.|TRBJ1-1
TGTGCCAGCAGCCAAGCGGGGGGGGCTGAAGCTTTCTTT
CASSQAGGAEAFF
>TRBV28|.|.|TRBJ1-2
TGTGCCAGCAGTCCGACTCAGGCGGGCGGCTACACCTTC
CASSPTQAGGYTF
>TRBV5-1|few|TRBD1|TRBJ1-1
TGCGCCAGCAGCTCTAGTCAGGACAGGGGGCGTGAAGCTTTCTTT
CASSSSQDRGREAFF
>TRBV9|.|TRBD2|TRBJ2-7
TGTGCCAGCAGCCCCTCGAGGAGGCCTAGCGGGAGGAGCGAGCAGTACTTC
CASSPSRRPSGRSEQYF
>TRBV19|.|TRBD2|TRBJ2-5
TGTGCCAGTAGTATCCTAGCGGGAGGGCAAGAGACCCAGTACTTC
CASSILAGGQETQYF
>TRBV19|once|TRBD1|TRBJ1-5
TGTGCCAGTAGTATTGGAAGGGACAGAAATCAGCCCCAGCATTTT
CASSIGRDRNQPQHF
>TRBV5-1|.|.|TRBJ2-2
TGCGCCAGCAGCCTCGACAGAACCGGGGAGCTGTTTTTT
CASSLDRTGELFF
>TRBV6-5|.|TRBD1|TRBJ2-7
TGTGCCAGCAGTTACCCAGGGGGAGCGCAGTACTTC
CASSYPGGAQYF
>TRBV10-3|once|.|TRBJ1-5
TGTGCCATCAGTGAAGCAGGGAGCCGACAGCCCCAGCATTTT
CAISEAGSRQPQHF
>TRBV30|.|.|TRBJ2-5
TGTGCCTGGAGTGTAGGGGGACAAGAGACCCAGTACTTC
CAWSVGGQETQYF
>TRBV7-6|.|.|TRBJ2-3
TGTGCCAGCAGCTTATCCACAGGGTCAGATACGCAGTATTTT
CASSLSTGSDTQYF
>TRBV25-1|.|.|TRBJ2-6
TGTGCCAGCACAGGTGGTACATCTGGGGCCAACGTCCTGACTTTC
CASTGGTSGANVLTF
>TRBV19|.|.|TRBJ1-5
TGTGCCAGTAGTATAAAGGGGCCACGCTACAATCAGCCCCAGCATTTT
CASSIKGPRYNQPQHF
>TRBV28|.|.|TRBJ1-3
TGTGCCAGCATCAGAGGTGACTCTGGAAACACCATATATTTT
CASIRGDSGNTIYF
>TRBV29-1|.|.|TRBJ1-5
TGCAGCGTTGAGATGGGTTTACAGCCCCAGCATTTT
CSVEMGLQPQHF
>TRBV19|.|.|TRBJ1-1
TGTGCCAGTAGTATCCCCTTAGGGGCTGCTTTCTTT
CASSIPLGAAFF
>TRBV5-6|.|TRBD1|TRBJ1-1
TGTGCCAGCAGCCGAGACAGGGGGAAGAACACTGAAGCTTTCTTT
CASSRDRGKNTEAFF
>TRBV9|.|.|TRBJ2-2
TGTGCCAGCGGCCAAAGCCGGGCCTCGGGGCGGACCGGGGAGCTGTTTTTT
CASGQSRASGRTGELFF
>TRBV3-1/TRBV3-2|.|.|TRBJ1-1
TGTGCCAGCAGCCAAGAGGGCAGATTGAACACTGAAGCTTTCTTT
CASSQEGRLNTEAFF
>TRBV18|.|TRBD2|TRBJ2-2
TGTGCCAGCTCACCTCTAGCGGGAGACGCCGGGGAGCTGTTTTTT
CASSPLAGDAGELFF
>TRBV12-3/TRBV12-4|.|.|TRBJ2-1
TGTGCCAGCACCCACGCCAATGAGCAGTTCTTC
CASTHANEQFF
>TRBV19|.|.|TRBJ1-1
TGTGCCAGTAGTATAAGGGGCCTTAACACTGAAGCTTTCTTT
CASSIRGLNTEAFF
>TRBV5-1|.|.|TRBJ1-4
TGCGCCAGCAGCTTGGGGACAGTTAATGAAAAACTGTTTTTT
CASSLGTVNEKLFF
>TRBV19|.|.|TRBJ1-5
TGTGCCAGTAGTATACGTAGACAGTATAGCAATCAGCCCCAGCATTTT
CASSIRRQYSNQPQHF
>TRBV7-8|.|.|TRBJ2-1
TGTGCCAGCAGCTTAGCGAGGGCGGGACTCCCAATCCCATACAATGAGCAGTTCTTC
CASSLARAGLPIPYNEQFF
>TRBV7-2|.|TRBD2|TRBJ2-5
TGTGCCAGCAGCTTAGGGGGGGGGAACCAAGAGACCCAGTACTTC
CASSLGGGNQETQYF
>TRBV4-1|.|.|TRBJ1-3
TGCGCCAGCAGCCAACCCCGGACGGCTGGAAACACCATATATTTT
CASSQPRTAGNTIYF